This T cell receptor (beta chain) originates from a study of blood T cell repertoires in COVID-19. Germline V gives CDR1 SGHRS, CDR2 YFSETQ. The CDR3 runs 15 residues. Trimming pared 0 bases from V and 3 bases from J, leaving 10 bases between. Using immunoSEQ multiplex PCR, the repertoire was profiled, and TCRdb retains in-frame clones only, with some absent. Of 250,000 to 300,000 clones listed, roughly nine tenths are singletons. What was sequenced was PBMCs or T cells enriched from blood (not recorded which). This sequence was found in a human donor in a cohort exposed to, infected with or recovered from COVID-19 (not recorded which). The donor label of this sample is uncertain. V and J are TRBV5-1 and TRBJ1-5, with D uncertain. Here the CDR3 reads CASSLGAGINQPQHF. CDR3 bases: TGCGCCAGCAGCTTGGGTGCGGGGATCAATCAGCCCCAGCATTTT. Using reference TRBV5-1 and TRBJ1-5 for the parts outside the CDR3, the full variable domain is KAGVTQTPRYLIKTRGQQVTLSCSPISGHRSVSWYQQTPGQGLQFLFEYFSETQRNKGNFPGRFSGRQFSNSRSEMNVSTLELGDSALYLCASSLGAGINQPQHFGDGTRLSIL.